These 19 T cell receptor beta chains originate from one sample sequenced in a study of T-cell reconstitution after alpha-beta-depleted transplantation in children. The library targeted TCRbeta and was prepared with unique molecular identifiers. MiXCR, applied by TCRdb to the PCR reads, yields one record per CDR3 protein. The data show hundreds of thousands of distinct CDR3 sequences, over 10% seen once. The sample in question was PBMCs, mostly from graft donor cells, obtained 360 days after TCRalphabeta/CD19-depleted stem cell transplant. These receptors were obtained from a male patient under 18 who had a stem cell transplant for acute myeloid leukemia, so the T cells may come from the graft donor.

The table lists this clonotype with a few counts. V usage is TRBV5-6 and J usage is TRBJ2-1; 10 nucleotides line up with TRBD2. The CDR3 extends over 16 amino acids. Germline V lookup: CDR1 SGHDT, CDR2 YYEEEE. With V trimmed by 5 bases and J by 8 bases, 13 bases remained unmatched. The DNA of the CDR3 is TGTGCCAGCAGTTTAGCGGGAGGTCCGCTTAGGGATGAGCAGTTCTTC. Encoded protein: CASSLAGGPLRDEQFF.

The chain employs TRBV10-3 and TRBJ2-3; unclear D gene. V was shortened by 5 bases and J by 1 base, with 10 bases between the two germline ends. CDR1 and CDR2 from the germline V gene are ENHRY and SYGVKD. This CDR3 has 14 residues. This CDR3 reads CAISTVTGTDTQYF. In DNA, the CDR3 is TGTGCCATCAGTACCGTAACGGGCACAGATACGCAGTATTTT.

This clonotype was found a few times. The V call is TRBV10-3, the J call TRBJ1-5; D possibly corresponds to TRBD1 (5 bases). Germline V gene lookup returns CDR1 ENHRY and CDR2 SYGVKD. This CDR3 region has 13 residues. The V end lost 3 bases, the J end lost 5 bases, and 8 bases lay between the germline ends. The CDR3 reads CAISDLGDQPQHF. CDR3 nucleotide sequence: TGTGCCATCAGTGATCTGGGGGATCAGCCCCAGCATTTT.

A few counts support this clonotype. The J gene is TRBJ2-7, the V gene TRBV7-9, with D possibly being TRBD1 (5 bases). The CDR3 has 13 residues. Germline CDR1 and CDR2: SEHNR and FQNEAQ (reference sequence). V was shortened by 5 bases and J by 6 bases, with 14 bases between the two germline ends. For the CDR3, the DNA is TGTGCCAGCAGCCCGGACATTTGGGTCGAGCAGTACTTC. Its translation is CASSPDIWVEQYF.

In this sample, this clonotype turned up a few times. This chain joins TRBV7-2 and TRBJ1-1; D might be TRBD1 (6 bases). Per germline, CDR1 SGHTA and CDR2 FQGNSA. Trimming pared 1 base from V and 2 bases from J, leaving 11 bases between. This CDR3 is built from 15 residues. The CDR3 reads CASSLVTGINTEAFF. CDR3 coding DNA: TGTGCCAGCAGCTTAGTGACAGGTATCAACACTGAAGCTTTCTTT.

This clonotype was seen repeatedly, ten times or more. This chain uses TRBV11-3 with TRBJ2-3; D may be TRBD2 (5 bases). Germline V gene data show CDR1 as SGHNT and CDR2 as YENEEA. This CDR3 is 13 amino acids long. V lost 4 bases and J lost 9, with 14 bases in between. CDR3 sequence: CASSSPPGETQYF. In DNA form, the CDR3 reads TGTGCCAGCAGCTCTCCGCCCGGGGAAACGCAGTATTTT.

The sample holds a few counts of this clonotype. The rearrangement links TRBV12-3 or TRBV12-4 to TRBJ2-3; 10 positions match TRBD2. Trimming at V came to 2 bases and at J to 6 bases, leaving 2 bases not matched to a gene. This CDR3 has 14 amino acids. The CDR3 region is CASSLSSGGDTQYF. The CDR3 DNA sequence: TGTGCCAGCAGTTTATCTAGCGGGGGCGATACGCAGTATTTT.

This clonotype was seen at least ten times. The rearrangement links TRBV28 to TRBJ2-3; D uncertain. The V gene lost 5 bases and the J gene lost 2 bases, with 17 bases spanning the gap. The CDR3 consists of 16 residues. The V gene's germline CDR1 is MDHEN and CDR2 SYDVKM. Here the CDR3 reads CASSPVASGSTDTQYF. CDR3 bases: TGTGCCAGCAGTCCAGTAGCATCCGGGTCCACAGATACGCAGTATTTT.

The CDR3 DNA follows: TGTGCCAGCAGTTTGTGGTGGGGCATGGAGAGGATCAATGAGCAGTTCTTC. Amino acids: CASSLWWGMERINEQFF. The chain is built from TRBV28 and TRBJ2-1, with a weak D call TRBD1 (5 bases). CDR3 length: 17 amino acids. With 3 bases removed from V and 6 bases from J, the gap between germline ends came to 21 bases. Germline CDR1 and CDR2: MDHEN and SYDVKM.

In DNA form, the CDR3 reads TGTGCCAGCAGCTCCTATAAGGGGCCCGGGGAGCTGTTTTTT. This encodes CASSSYKGPGELFF. The chain uses TRBV7-6 and TRBJ2-2, with D possibly TRBD1 on 5 matching bases. The V and J ends lost 4 bases and 6 bases respectively, with 12 bases between them. CDR1 and CDR2 (germline): SGHVS, FNYEAQ. The CDR3 is made up of 14 amino acids.

A remark on this clonotype: This could be a read error, since a much larger clone is one nucleotide away. The chain employs TRBV5-1 and TRBJ1-1, with a tentative D call TRBD1 (5 bases). The V end was cut by 5 bases, the J end by 0 bases, with 17 bases between. The CDR3 covers 16 residues. Germline values: CDR1 SGHRS, CDR2 YFSETQ. The DNA of the CDR3 is TGCGCCAGCAGGCCCCCCCTCAGGGCCATGAACACTGAAGCTTTCTTT. Translated, it gives CASRPPLRAMNTEAFF.

The sample holds a few counts of this clonotype. CDR3 in DNA: TGCAGTGCTAGCGCCGGGACTCCCTATGGCTACACCTTC. Protein: CSASAGTPYGYTF. V and J are TRBV20-1 and TRBJ1-2, with TRBD1 as a possible D gene (5 bases). The germline CDR1 and CDR2 sequences are DFQATT and SNEGSKA (reference sequence). CDR3 length: 13 residues. With 3 bases removed from V and 4 bases from J, the gap between germline ends came to 12 bases.

This rearrangement joins TRBV12-3 or TRBV12-4 to TRBJ2-1; D is unresolved. The CDR3 totals 11 residues. V was trimmed by 6 bases and J by 9 bases, leaving 9 bases between them. The CDR3 loop reads CASSLITEQFF. The CDR3 region has the DNA TGTGCCAGCAGCCTTATAACTGAGCAGTTCTTC.

J is TRBJ2-5 and V is TRBV12-3 or TRBV12-4; D not resolved. V gave up 7 bases and J gave up 1 base, with 13 bases separating them. The CDR3 length is 14 residues. The CDR3 protein is CASTPPELQETQYF. The CDR3 nucleotides read TGTGCCAGCACCCCACCGGAACTCCAAGAGACCCAGTACTTC.

The CDR3 coding sequence is TGTGCCACCCTGTTGAGGACTAGCGGGAGAGACTCTAGCACAGATACGCAGTATTTT. It is translated as CATLLRTSGRDSSTDTQYF. The chain has TRBV11-2 and TRBJ2-3, with 13 bases matching TRBD2. Trimming at V came to 10 bases and at J to 0 bases, leaving 16 bases not matched to a gene. Germline values: CDR1 SGHAT, CDR2 FQNNGV. The CDR3 is 19 residues long.

A few counts support this clonotype. The chain uses TRBV4-2 and TRBJ2-7; D not resolved. V was trimmed by 1 base and J by 8 bases, leaving 21 bases between them. The germline CDR1 and CDR2 sequences are LGHNA and YNFKEQ. This CDR3 spans 16 amino acids. CDR3 nucleotides: TGTGCCAGCAGCCAAGCCGGCTTAGGGAAGTACCGAAAGCAGTACTTC. Its protein is CASSQAGLGKYRKQYF.

In its sample, this clonotype was seen many times. This chain uses TRBV13 with TRBJ2-1; 9 nucleotides line up with TRBD1. The CDR3 totals 13 residues. From germline, CDR1 is PRHDT and CDR2 FYEKMQ (reference sequence). The V gene end was trimmed by 7 bases and the J gene end by 7 bases; junction bases not matched to a gene: 5. The CDR3 DNA follows: TGTGCCAGCATCGGACAGGGGAAAAATGAGCAGTTCTTC. Its translation: CASIGQGKNEQFF.

This rearrangement joins TRBV6-4 to TRBJ2-1; 12 bases agree with TRBD2. Germline-derived CDR1 and CDR2 are MRHNA and SNTAGT. This CDR3 is built from 16 residues. V lost 6 bases, J lost 5 bases, and 8 bases stayed unmatched. CDR3 nucleotides: TGTGCCAGCAGCAACCAACTAGCGGGAGGACACAATGAGCAGTTCTTC. Residues: CASSNQLAGGHNEQFF.

This clonotype was recorded a few times. The chain links TRBV7-2 to TRBJ2-7; 7 bases agree with TRBD2. Germline CDR1 is SGHTA and CDR2 is FQGNSA. The CDR3 covers 15 residues. V lost 1 base, J lost 3 bases, and 6 bases stayed unmatched. DNA of the CDR3: TGTGCCAGCAGCTTAGTATTTGCTAGCGGCTACGAGCAGTACTTC. Translated, it gives CASSLVFASGYEQYF.